One sample yielded the 18 T cell receptor beta chains listed below, sequenced in a study of long-term antiretroviral therapy in people with HIV. Sequencing used immunoSEQ v3.0 at survey level. The repertoire was sequenced with immunoSEQ multiplex PCR; TCRdb's copy has only in-frame clones and lacks some. The sample includes fewer than 30,000 clones, roughly 84% of them seen just once. Sequenced here: unsorted PBMCs, sampled 0.8 years after starting antiretroviral therapy. These receptors were taken from a woman aged 25 to 45 with HIV.

The V and J genes are TRBV7-3 and TRBJ2-3; 7 nucleotides align to TRBD1. The length of the CDR3 is 16 residues. Trimming removed 4 bases from V and 1 base from J; junction bases left unmatched: 8. CDR1 and CDR2 (germline): SGHTA, FQGTGA. The CDR3 spells CASSSRGQAGTDTQYF. CDR3 in DNA: TGTGCCAGCAGCTCCCGCGGACAGGCGGGCACAGATACGCAGTATTTT.

The chain carries TRBV6-1 and TRBJ1-5; D is undetermined. CDR1 and CDR2 (germline): MNHNS, SASEGT. CDR3 length equals 17 residues. Trimming took off 2 bases at V and 2 bases at J, with 16 bases between the two ends. The CDR3: CASSERKGREGNQPQHF. The CDR3 coding sequence is TGTGCCAGCAGTGAAAGGAAGGGAAGAGAGGGCAATCAGCCCCAGCATTTT.

This chain uses TRBV11-2 with TRBJ2-2; D not certain. CDR3 length equals 15 residues. Looked up from germline, CDR1 is SGHAT and CDR2 is FQNNGV. V lost 1 base, J lost 5 bases, and 11 bases lay in between. The chain's CDR3 is CASSLGAHSTGELFF. The CDR3 region has the DNA TGTGCCAGCAGCTTAGGGGCTCATTCTACCGGGGAGCTGTTTTTT.

The rearrangement uses TRBV13 and TRBJ2-1, with TRBD2 matching 14 bases. V was pared by 4 bases and J by 3 bases, with 5 bases of the junction left unmatched. Germline loops: CDR1 PRHDT, CDR2 FYEKMQ (reference sequence). This CDR3 has 17 residues. CDR3 DNA: TGTGCCAGCAGCTCCAGACTAGCGGGGGGGCTCTACAATGAGCAGTTCTTC. Translated, it gives CASSSRLAGGLYNEQFF.

V usage is TRBV5-8 and J usage is TRBJ1-5; TRBD1 matches 8 bases. In germline, CDR1 is SGHTS, CDR2 YDEGEE. V lost 3 bases, J lost 7 bases, and 12 bases stayed unmatched. The CDR3 covers 16 residues. The CDR3 DNA follows: TGTGCCAGCAGCTCGTGGGGCAGGGGGCAGGGCCAGCCCCAGCATTTT. This codes for CASSSWGRGQGQPQHF.

This sequence joins TRBV2 and TRBJ1-3; TRBD1 matches at 8 bases. Germline lookup yields CDR1 SNHLY and CDR2 FYNNEI. The CDR3 totals 19 residues. Germline trimming cut 7 bases from V and 0 bases from J; bases unmatched to any gene: 17. The CDR3 region is CASMGTGSAGRYSGNTIYF. In DNA form, the CDR3 reads TGTGCCAGCATGGGGACAGGCTCGGCGGGTCGCTACTCTGGAAACACCATATATTTT.

The J gene is TRBJ2-7, the V gene TRBV5-1, with D hard to call. Between the trimmed V and J ends, which lost 5 bases and 3 bases, there was a span of 6 bases. Germline lookup yields CDR1 SGHRS and CDR2 YFSETQ. This CDR3 has 11 amino acids. The CDR3 reads CASSGDYEQYF. The CDR3, as DNA: TGCGCCAGCAGTGGGGACTACGAGCAGTACTTC. The whole variable domain, remainder taken from reference TRBV5-1 and TRBJ2-7, is KAGVTQTPRYLIKTRGQQVTLSCSPISGHRSVSWYQQTPGQGLQFLFEYFSETQRNKGNFPGRFSGRQFSNSRSEMNVSTLELGDSALYLCASSGDYEQYFGPGTRLTVT.

This clone appeared a single time. The chain links TRBV27 to TRBJ1-2; 12 bases are shared with TRBD1. This CDR3 is built from 19 residues. Germline V gene lookup returns CDR1 MNHEY and CDR2 SMNVEV (reference sequence). V dropped 3 bases and J dropped 5; count of bases not matched to a gene: 16. The CDR3 spells CASSFSGGQGALVFYGYTF. CDR3 nucleotide sequence: TGTGCCAGCAGTTTCTCGGGGGGACAGGGGGCTTTAGTTTTTTATGGCTACACCTTC.

This sequence joins TRBV7-3 and TRBJ1-1; possible D gene TRBD1, 5 bases. The germline CDR1 and CDR2 sequences are SGHTA and FQGTGA. Between the trimmed V and J ends, which lost 6 bases and 5 bases, there was a span of 13 bases. The CDR3 totals 13 residues. The CDR3 protein is CASRGGMATEAFF. CDR3 DNA: TGTGCCAGCAGGGGGGGAATGGCTACTGAAGCTTTCTTT.

This clone was detected only a few times. The chain employs TRBV13 and TRBJ2-4; D is tentatively TRBD1 or TRBD2 (5 bases each). The CDR3 totals 13 residues. In germline, CDR1 is PRHDT, CDR2 FYEKMQ (reference sequence). The V end lost 3 bases, the J end lost 7 bases, and 10 bases lay between the germline ends. In nucleotides, the CDR3 is TGTGCCAGCAGCTTGGGGGAAATGAACATTCAGTACTTC. This gives the protein CASSLGEMNIQYF.

This clone has just a few counts. The genes are TRBV7-9 and TRBJ1-5, with unresolved D. Germline V gene lookup returns CDR1 SEHNR and CDR2 FQNEAQ (reference sequence). V was shortened by 1 base and J by 8 bases, with 15 bases between the two germline ends. The CDR3 is 15 residues long. For the CDR3, the DNA is TGTGCCAGCAGCTTAGGGATCACCCCACTGGAGCCCCAGCATTTT. Its protein product is CASSLGITPLEPQHF.

This clone came up a few times. The chain couples TRBV6-6 to TRBJ1-4; the D is unclear. This CDR3 has 16 amino acids. Germline loops: CDR1 MNHNY, CDR2 SVGAGI (reference sequence). Trimming cost V 7 bases and J 5 bases, with 20 bases left between them. This CDR3 is CASIRDYLDRNEKLFF. CDR3 coding DNA: TGTGCCAGCATTCGGGATTACTTAGATCGGAATGAAAAACTGTTTTTT.

This clone has just one count. At one boundary the junction diverges from the germline segment, which might be a read error. This chain links TRBV7-9 with TRBJ1-2; no firm D call. Germline V gene sequence: CDR1 SEHNR, CDR2 FQNEAQ (reference sequence). The CDR3 covers 13 residues. The CDR3 spells CASSHEGPEIYHF. The DNA for the CDR3 is TGTGCCAGCAGCCATGAGGGCCCAGAAATATATCACTTC.

V and J are TRBV5-1 and TRBJ1-3; D call uncertain. Germline V gene sequence: CDR1 SGHRS, CDR2 YFSETQ. The CDR3 is made up of 16 amino acids. V gave up 0 bases and J gave up 3 bases, with 13 bases separating them. DNA for the CDR3: TGCGCCAGCAGCTTGGTGGGCTCACGGTATGGAAACACCATATATTTT. Protein sequence: CASSLVGSRYGNTIYF.

The rearrangement joins TRBV9 to TRBJ1-3; tentative D call: TRBD1 (5 bases). CDR1 SGDLS and CDR2 YYNGEE come from the germline V gene. Trimming removed 1 base from V and 0 bases from J, with 14 bases in between. The CDR3 contains 17 residues. The CDR3 here is CASSVQGDRLSGNTIYF. Here the CDR3 DNA reads TGTGCCAGCAGCGTACAGGGAGACCGTCTCTCTGGAAACACCATATATTTT.

This chain connects TRBV4-1 to TRBJ1-5; no reliable D call. This CDR3 comprises 13 residues. Germline V gives CDR1 MGHRA, CDR2 YSYEKL. Trimming shortened V by 2 bases and J by 10 bases, and 12 bases separated the two germline ends. The CDR3 region is CASSQMMVSPQHF. The CDR3 DNA reads as TGCGCCAGCAGCCAAATGATGGTGAGTCCCCAGCATTTT.

This rearrangement joins TRBV6-1 to TRBJ1-1; D unclear. Germline loops: CDR1 MNHNS, CDR2 SASEGT. The V end lost 6 bases, the J end lost 5 bases, and 10 bases lay between the germline ends. CDR3 size: 12 residues. The CDR3 DNA reads TGTGCCAGCAGGGCAGGATATACTGAAGCTTTCTTT. It codes for CASRAGYTEAFF.

This sequence joins TRBV2 and TRBJ1-2; D is possibly TRBD1 (5 bases). Germline CDR1 is SNHLY and CDR2 is FYNNEI. Trimming took off 6 bases at V and 0 bases at J, with 14 bases between the two ends. CDR3 size: 15 residues. The CDR3 sequence: CASSQLSGTNYGYTF. The CDR3 region has the DNA TGTGCCAGCAGCCAGTTGTCAGGGACTAACTATGGCTACACCTTC.